The entry below gives a single T cell receptor (beta chain) sequence along with its context. What it binds is unknown. This record comes from a study of cytomegalovirus exposure and HLA in healthy donors. The wider study: Earlier, 95 million to 130 million unique TCR beta sequences were recovered from approximately 200 million T cells by an analysis. Findings of the study overall: It is likely that the observed cluster of highly shared sequence variants was a sequencing artifact.

CDR1 and CDR2 (germline): SGHVS, FNYEAQ. The CDR3 is made up of 16 amino acids. V was shortened by 1 base and J by 1 base, with 14 bases between the two germline ends. The primer mix had 60 Vbeta and 13 Jbeta primers. Profiled with immunoSEQ multiplex PCR; TCRdb holds only in-frame clones, not every one. The sample holds under 200,000 clones, about two thirds seen once. V gene TRBV7-6 combines with J gene TRBJ2-7; D gene uncertain. The material sequenced was PBMCs. The clonotype comes from a woman younger than 35 in good health and CMV-seropositive. CDR3 sequence: CASSLDTTINSYEQYF. CDR3 sequence (DNA): TGTGCCAGCAGCTTAGATACAACGATAAATTCCTACGAGCAGTACTTC.